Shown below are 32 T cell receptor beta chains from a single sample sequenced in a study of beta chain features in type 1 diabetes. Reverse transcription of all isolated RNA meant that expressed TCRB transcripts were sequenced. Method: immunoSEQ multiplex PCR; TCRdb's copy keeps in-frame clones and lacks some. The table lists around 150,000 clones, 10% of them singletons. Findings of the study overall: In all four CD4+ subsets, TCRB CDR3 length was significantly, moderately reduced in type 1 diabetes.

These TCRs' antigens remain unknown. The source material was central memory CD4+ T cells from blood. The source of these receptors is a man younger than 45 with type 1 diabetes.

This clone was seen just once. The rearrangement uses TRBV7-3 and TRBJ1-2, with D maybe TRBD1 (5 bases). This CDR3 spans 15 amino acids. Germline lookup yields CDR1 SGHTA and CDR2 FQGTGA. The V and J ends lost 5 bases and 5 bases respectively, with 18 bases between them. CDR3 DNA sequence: TGTGCCAGCAGCCCCGCCGGACGGGAGGGGTATGGCTACACCTTC. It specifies CASSPAGREGYGYTF. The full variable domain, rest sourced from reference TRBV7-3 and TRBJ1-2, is GAGVSQTPSNKVTEKGKYVELRCDPISGHTALYWYRQSLGQGPEFLIYFQGTGAADDSGLPNDRFFAVRPEGSVSTLKIQRTERGDSAVYLCASSPAGREGYGYTFGSGTRLTVV.

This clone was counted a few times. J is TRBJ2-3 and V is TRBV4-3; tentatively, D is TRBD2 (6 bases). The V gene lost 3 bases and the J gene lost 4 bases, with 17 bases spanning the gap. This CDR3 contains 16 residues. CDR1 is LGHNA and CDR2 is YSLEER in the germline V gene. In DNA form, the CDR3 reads TGCGCCAGCAGCCACAGCATCCCCGGGAGCGCAGATACGCAGTATTTT. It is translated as CASSHSIPGSADTQYF.

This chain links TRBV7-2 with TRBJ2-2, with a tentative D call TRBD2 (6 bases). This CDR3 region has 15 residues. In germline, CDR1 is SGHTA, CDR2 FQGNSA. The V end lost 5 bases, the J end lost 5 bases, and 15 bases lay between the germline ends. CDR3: CASSPRRSGTGELFF. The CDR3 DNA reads TGTGCCAGCAGCCCCCGCAGGAGCGGGACCGGGGAGCTGTTTTTT.

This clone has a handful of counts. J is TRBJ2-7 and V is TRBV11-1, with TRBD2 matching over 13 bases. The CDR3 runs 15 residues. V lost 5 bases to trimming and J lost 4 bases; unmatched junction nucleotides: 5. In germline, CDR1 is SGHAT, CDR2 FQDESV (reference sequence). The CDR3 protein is CASSRTSGSPYEQYF. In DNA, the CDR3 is TGTGCCAGCAGCCGGACTAGCGGGAGTCCTTACGAGCAGTACTTC.

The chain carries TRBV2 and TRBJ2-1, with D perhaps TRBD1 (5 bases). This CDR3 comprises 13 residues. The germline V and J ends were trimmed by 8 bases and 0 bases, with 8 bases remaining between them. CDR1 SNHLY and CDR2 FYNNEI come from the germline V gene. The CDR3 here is CASGASSYNEQFF. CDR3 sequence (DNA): TGTGCCAGCGGGGCGAGCTCCTACAATGAGCAGTTCTTC.

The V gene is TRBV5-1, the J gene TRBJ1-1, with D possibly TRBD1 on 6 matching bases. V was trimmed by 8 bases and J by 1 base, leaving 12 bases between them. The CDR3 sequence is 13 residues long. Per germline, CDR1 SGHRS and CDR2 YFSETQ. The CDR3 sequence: CASAQGTNTEAFF. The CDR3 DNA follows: TGCGCCAGTGCCCAGGGGACGAACACTGAAGCTTTCTTT.

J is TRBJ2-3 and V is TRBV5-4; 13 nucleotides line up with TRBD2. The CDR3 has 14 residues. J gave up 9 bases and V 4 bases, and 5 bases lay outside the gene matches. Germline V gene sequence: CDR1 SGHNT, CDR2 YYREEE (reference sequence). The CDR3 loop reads CASSTPGLAGTQYF. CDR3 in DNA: TGTGCCAGCAGCACGCCGGGACTAGCGGGAACGCAGTATTTT.

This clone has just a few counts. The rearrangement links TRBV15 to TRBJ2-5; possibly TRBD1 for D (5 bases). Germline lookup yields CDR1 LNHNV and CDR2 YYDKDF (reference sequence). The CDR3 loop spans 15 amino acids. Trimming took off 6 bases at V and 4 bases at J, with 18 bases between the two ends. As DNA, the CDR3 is TGTGCCACCAGTAGTCGGACACTTTGGGGAGAGACCCAGTACTTC. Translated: CATSSRTLWGETQYF.

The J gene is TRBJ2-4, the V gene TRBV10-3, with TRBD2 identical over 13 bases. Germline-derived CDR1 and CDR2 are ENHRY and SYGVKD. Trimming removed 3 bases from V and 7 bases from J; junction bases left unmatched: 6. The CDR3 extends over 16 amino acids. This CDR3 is CAISDQKTSGRNIQYF. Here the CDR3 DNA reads TGTGCCATCAGTGACCAAAAGACTAGCGGGAGGAACATTCAGTACTTC.

CDR3 nucleotide sequence: TGCGCCAGCAGCTTGCTCGAGTCCGGAGAGACCCAGTACTTC. The encoded protein is CASSLLESGETQYF. The V and J genes are TRBV5-1 and TRBJ2-5; D is ambiguous. In germline, CDR1 is SGHRS, CDR2 YFSETQ. The CDR3 extends over 14 amino acids. V was clipped by 1 base and J by 4 bases, with 11 bases between them.

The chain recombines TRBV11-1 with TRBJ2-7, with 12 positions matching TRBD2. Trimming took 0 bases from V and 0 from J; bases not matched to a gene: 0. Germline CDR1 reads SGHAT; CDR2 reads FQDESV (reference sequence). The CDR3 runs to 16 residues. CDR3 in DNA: TGTGCCAGCAGCTTAGCGACTAGCGGGAGCTCCTACGAGCAGTACTTC. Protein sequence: CASSLATSGSSYEQYF.

CDR3 DNA: TGTGCCACCAGCACCCCCCAAAATCCTCGGGGCTACACCTTC. Translation: CATSTPQNPRGYTF. The chain is built from TRBV15 and TRBJ1-2; D gene unclear. Germline CDR1 reads LNHNV; CDR2 reads YYDKDF (reference sequence). The CDR3 totals 14 residues. V lost 4 bases and J lost 8, with 17 bases in between.

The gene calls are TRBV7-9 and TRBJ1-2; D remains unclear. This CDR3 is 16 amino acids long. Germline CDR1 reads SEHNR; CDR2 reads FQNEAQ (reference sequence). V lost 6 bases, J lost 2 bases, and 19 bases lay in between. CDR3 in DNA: TGTGCCAGCAGTTCTGGGTCCGGAGACCTGAACTATGGCTACACCTTC. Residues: CASSSGSGDLNYGYTF. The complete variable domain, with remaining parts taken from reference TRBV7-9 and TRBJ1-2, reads DTGVSQNPRHKITKRGQNVTFRCDPISEHNRLYWYRQTLGQGPEFLTYFQNEAQLEKSRLLSDRFSAERPKGSFSTLEIQRTEQGDSAMYLCASSSGSGDLNYGYTFGSGTRLTVV.

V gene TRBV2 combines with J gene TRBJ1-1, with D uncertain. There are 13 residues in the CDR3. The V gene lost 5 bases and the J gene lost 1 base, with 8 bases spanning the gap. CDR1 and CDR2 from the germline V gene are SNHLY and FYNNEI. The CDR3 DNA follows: TGTGCCAGCAGTCGGACTGAGAACACTGAAGCTTTCTTT. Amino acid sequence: CASSRTENTEAFF.

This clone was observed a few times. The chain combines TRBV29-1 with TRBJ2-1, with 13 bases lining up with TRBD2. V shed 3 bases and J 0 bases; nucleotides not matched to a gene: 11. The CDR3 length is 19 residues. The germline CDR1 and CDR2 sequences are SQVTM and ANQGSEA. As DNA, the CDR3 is TGCAGCGTTGAGGGGACTAGCGGGATTTATTTCAGCTCCTACAATGAGCAGTTCTTC. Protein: CSVEGTSGIYFSSYNEQFF.

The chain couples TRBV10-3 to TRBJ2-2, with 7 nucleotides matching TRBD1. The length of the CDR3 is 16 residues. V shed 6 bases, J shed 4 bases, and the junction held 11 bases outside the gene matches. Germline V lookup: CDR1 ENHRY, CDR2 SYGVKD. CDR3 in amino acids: CAIRAYRQGSTGELFF. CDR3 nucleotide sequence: TGTGCCATCAGGGCCTATAGACAGGGTTCCACCGGGGAGCTGTTTTTT.

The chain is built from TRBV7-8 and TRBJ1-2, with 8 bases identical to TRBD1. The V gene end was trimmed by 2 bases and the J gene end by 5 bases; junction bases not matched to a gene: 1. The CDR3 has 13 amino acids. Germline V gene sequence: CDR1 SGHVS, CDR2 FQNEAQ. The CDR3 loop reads CASSLRTGYGYTF. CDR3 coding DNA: TGTGCCAGCAGCTTACGGACAGGGTATGGCTACACCTTC.

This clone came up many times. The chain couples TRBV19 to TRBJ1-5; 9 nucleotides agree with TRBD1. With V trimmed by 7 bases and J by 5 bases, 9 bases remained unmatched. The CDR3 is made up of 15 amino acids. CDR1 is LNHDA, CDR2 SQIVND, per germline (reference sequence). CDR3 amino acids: CASTPGQGGDQPQHF. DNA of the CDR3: TGTGCCAGTACCCCGGGACAGGGAGGGGATCAGCCCCAGCATTTT.

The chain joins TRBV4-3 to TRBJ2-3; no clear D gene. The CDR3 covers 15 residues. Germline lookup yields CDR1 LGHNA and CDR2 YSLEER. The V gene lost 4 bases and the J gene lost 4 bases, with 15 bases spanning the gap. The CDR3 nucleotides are TGCGCCAGCAGCCCCTCTTCTAGAGGATCAGATACGCAGTATTTT. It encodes CASSPSSRGSDTQYF.

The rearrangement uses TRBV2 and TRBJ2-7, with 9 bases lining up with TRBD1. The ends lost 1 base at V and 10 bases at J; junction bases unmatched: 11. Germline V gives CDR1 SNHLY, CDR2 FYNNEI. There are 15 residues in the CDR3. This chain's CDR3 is CASSEEASGTGRQYF. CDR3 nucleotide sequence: TGTGCCAGCAGTGAAGAAGCGTCCGGGACAGGGCGACAGTACTTC.

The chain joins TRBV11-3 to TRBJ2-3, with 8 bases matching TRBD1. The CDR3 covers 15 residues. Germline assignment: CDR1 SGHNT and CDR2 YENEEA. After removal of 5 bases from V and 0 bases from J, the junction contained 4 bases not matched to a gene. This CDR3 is CASSRRTGSTDTQYF. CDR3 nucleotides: TGTGCCAGCAGCAGACGGACAGGGAGCACAGATACGCAGTATTTT.

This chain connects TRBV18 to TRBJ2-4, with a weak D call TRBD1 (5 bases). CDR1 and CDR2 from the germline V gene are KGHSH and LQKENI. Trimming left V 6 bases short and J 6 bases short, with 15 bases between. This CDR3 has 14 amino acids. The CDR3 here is CASSPAGRSNIQYF. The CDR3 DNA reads TGTGCCAGCTCTCCGGCAGGGCGCTCAAACATTCAGTACTTC.

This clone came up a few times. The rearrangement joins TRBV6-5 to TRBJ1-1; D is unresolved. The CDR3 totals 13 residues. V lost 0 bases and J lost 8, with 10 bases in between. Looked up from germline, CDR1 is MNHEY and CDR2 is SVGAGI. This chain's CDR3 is CASSYSFPLEAFF. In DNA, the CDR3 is TGTGCCAGCAGTTACTCGTTCCCACTAGAAGCTTTCTTT.

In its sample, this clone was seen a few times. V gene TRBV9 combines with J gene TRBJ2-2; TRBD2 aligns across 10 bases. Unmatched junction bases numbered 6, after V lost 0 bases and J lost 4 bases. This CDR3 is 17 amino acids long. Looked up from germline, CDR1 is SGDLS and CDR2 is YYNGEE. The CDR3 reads CASSVGASGRFTGELFF. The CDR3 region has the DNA TGTGCCAGCAGCGTAGGGGCTAGCGGGAGATTCACCGGGGAGCTGTTTTTT.

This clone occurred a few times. The CDR3 DNA is TGCAGCGTTGACAGGGGTAAGAGGAATGAGCAGTTCTTC. Protein product: CSVDRGKRNEQFF. The chain recombines TRBV29-1 with TRBJ2-1; the D gene is possibly TRBD1 (6 bases). The germline V and J ends were trimmed by 3 bases and 7 bases, with 13 bases remaining between them. Per the germline V gene, CDR1 is SQVTM and CDR2 is ANQGSEA. This CDR3 has 13 residues.

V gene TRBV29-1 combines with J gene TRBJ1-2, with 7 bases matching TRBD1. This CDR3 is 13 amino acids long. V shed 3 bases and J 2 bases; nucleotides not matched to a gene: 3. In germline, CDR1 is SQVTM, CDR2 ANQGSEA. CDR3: CSVDDRENYGYTF. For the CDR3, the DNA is TGCAGCGTTGATGACAGGGAAAACTATGGCTACACCTTC.

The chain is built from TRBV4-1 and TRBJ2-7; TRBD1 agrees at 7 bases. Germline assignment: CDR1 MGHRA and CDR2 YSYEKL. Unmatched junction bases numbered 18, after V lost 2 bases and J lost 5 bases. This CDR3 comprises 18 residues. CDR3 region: CASSQPEGVGRGSHEQYF. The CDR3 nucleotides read TGCGCCAGCAGCCAACCCGAGGGGGTTGGCAGGGGGTCCCACGAGCAGTACTTC.

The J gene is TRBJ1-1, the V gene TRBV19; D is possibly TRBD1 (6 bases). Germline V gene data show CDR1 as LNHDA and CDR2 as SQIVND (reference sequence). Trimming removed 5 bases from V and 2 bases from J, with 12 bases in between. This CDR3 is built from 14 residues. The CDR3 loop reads CASSLDSRNTEAFF. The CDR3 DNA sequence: TGTGCCAGTAGTCTGGACAGTCGAAACACTGAAGCTTTCTTT.

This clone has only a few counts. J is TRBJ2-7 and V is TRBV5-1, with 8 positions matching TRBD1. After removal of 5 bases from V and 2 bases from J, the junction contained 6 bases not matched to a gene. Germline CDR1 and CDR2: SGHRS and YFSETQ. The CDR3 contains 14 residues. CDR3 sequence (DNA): TGCGCCAGCAGAGACAGGGGCAACACCTACGAGCAGTACTTC. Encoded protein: CASRDRGNTYEQYF.

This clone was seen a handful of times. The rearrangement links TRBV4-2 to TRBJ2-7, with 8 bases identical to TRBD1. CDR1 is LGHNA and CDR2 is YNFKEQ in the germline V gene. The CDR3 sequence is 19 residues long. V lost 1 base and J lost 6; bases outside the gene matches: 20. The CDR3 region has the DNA TGTGCCAGCAGCCAAGGAACCCCCCGAGGCGGGACAGGCACACTCGAGCAGTACTTC. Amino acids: CASSQGTPRGGTGTLEQYF.

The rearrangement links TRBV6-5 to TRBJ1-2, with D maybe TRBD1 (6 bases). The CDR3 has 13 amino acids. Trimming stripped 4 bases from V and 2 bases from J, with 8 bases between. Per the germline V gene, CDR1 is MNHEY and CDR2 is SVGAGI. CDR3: CASSFTGNYGYTF. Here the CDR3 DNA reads TGTGCCAGCAGTTTTACAGGGAACTATGGCTACACCTTC.

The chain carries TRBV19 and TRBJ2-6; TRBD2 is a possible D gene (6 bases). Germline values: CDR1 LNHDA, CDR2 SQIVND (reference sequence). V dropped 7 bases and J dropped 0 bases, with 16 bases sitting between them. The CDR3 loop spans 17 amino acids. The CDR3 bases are TGTGCCAGTACCAAGCCGGGACTCCCCTCTGGGGCCAACGTCCTGACTTTC. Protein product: CASTKPGLPSGANVLTF.